This T cell receptor (beta chain) derives from a study of CD8+ T cells in alopecia areata. Background on the study: Treated patients were given 5 to 10 mg oral tofacitinib twice daily. Study-wide results and limits: Scalp clonality, along with expanded CD8+ clones among the top 100, was significantly decreased by tofacitinib.

Extraction of RNA preceded its reverse transcription into cDNA, which served as the sequencing template. Sequenced by immunoSEQ multiplex PCR; TCRdb stores in-frame clones only, minus some. Among hundreds of thousands of clones listed, over 45% were seen once. Specified treatment: oral pan-JAK inhibitor, 5-10 mg twice daily. As to this clone: Its antigen is undetermined.

V lost 5 bases, J lost 7 bases, and 1 base stayed unmatched. The CDR3 extends over 13 amino acids. CDR1 is MNHNS, CDR2 SASEGT, per germline. The chain recombines TRBV6-1 with TRBJ1-6, with 8 bases matching TRBD1. The sequenced sample was CD4+ T cells sorted from blood, obtained at roughly week 53, from a patient treated with tofacitinib. The source is a human donor with alopecia areata. In nucleotides, the CDR3 is TGTGCCAGCAGTTGGGACAGGAATTCACCCCTCCACTTT. It translates to CASSWDRNSPLHF.